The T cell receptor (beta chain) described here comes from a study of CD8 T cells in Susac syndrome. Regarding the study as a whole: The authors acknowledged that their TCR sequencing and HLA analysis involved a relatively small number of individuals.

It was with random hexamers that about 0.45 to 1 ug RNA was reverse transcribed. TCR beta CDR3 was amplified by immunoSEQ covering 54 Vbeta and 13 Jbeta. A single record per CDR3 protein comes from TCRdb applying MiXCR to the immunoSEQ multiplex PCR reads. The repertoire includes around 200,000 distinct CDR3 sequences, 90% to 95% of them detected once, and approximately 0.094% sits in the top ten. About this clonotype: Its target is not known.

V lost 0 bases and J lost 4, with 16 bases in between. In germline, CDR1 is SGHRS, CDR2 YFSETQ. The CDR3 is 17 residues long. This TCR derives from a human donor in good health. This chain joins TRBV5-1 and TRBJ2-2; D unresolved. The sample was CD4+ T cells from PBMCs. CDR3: CASSLDVLGLGTGELFF. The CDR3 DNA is TGCGCCAGCAGCTTGGATGTCCTAGGGTTAGGCACCGGGGAGCTGTTTTTT. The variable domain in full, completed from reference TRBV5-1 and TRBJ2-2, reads KAGVTQTPRYLIKTRGQQVTLSCSPISGHRSVSWYQQTPGQGLQFLFEYFSETQRNKGNFPGRFSGRQFSNSRSEMNVSTLELGDSALYLCASSLDVLGLGTGELFFGEGSRLTVL.